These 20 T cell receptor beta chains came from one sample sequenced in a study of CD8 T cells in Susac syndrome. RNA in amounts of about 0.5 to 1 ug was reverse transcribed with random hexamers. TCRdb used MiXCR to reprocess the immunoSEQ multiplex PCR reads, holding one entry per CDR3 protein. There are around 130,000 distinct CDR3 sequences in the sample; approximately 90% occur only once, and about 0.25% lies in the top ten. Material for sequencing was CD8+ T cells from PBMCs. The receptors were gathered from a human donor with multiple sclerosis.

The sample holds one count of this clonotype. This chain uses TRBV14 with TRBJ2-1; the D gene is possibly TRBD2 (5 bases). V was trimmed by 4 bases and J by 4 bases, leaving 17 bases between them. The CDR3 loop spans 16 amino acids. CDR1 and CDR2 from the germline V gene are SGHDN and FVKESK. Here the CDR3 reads CASSLLQSGAYNEQFF. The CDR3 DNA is TGTGCCAGCAGCCTCCTACAGAGCGGAGCTTACAATGAGCAGTTCTTC.

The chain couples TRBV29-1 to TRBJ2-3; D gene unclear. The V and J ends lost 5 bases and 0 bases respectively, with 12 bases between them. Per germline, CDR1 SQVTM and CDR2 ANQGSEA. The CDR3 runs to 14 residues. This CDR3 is CSVSGRTSTDTQYF. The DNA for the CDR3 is TGCAGCGTTTCGGGTAGGACCAGCACAGATACGCAGTATTTT.

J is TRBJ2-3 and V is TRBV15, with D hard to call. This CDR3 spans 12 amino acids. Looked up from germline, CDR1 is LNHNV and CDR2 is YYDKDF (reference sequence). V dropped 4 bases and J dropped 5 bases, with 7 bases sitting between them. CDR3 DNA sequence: TGTGCCACCAGCACCCTGTTAGATACGCAGTATTTT. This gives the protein CATSTLLDTQYF.

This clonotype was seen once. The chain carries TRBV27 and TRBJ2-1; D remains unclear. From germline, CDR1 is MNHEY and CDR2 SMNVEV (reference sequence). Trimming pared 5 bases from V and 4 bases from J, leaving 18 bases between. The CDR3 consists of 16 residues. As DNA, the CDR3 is TGTGCCAGCAGTCCGACGATAGAACAGCAATACAATGAGCAGTTCTTC. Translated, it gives CASSPTIEQQYNEQFF.

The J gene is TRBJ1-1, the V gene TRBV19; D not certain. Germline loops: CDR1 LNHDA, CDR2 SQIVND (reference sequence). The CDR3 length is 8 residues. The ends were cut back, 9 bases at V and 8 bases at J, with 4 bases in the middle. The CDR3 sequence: CASGEAFF. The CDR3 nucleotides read TGTGCCAGCGGCGAAGCTTTCTTT.

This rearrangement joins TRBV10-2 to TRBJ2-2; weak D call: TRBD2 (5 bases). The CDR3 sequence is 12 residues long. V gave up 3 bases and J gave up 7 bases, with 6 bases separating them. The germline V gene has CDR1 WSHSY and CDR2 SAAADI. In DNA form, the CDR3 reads TGCGCCAGCAGTGACGGGGACGGGGAGCTGTTTTTT. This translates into CASSDGDGELFF.

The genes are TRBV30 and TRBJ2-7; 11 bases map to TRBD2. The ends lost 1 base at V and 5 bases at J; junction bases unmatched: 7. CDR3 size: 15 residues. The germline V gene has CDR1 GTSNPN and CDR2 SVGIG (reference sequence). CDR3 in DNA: TGTGCCTGGAGTGGGTTGGTAGCGGGAGGGCACGAGCAGTACTTC. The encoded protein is CAWSGLVAGGHEQYF.

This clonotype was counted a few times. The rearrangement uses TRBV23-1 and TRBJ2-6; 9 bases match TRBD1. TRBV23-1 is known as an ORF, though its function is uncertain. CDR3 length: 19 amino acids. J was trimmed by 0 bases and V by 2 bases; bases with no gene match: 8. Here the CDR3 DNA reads TGCGCCAGCAGTCAAGGGGACAGGGACGCTCCCTCTGGGGCCAACGTCCTGACTTTC. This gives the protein CASSQGDRDAPSGANVLTF.

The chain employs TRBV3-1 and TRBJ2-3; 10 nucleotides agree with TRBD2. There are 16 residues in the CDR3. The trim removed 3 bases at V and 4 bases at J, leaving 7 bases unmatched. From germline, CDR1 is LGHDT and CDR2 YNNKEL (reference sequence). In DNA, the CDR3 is TGTGCCAGCAGCCATGGGACTAGCGATTTGGCAGATACGCAGTATTTT. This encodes CASSHGTSDLADTQYF.

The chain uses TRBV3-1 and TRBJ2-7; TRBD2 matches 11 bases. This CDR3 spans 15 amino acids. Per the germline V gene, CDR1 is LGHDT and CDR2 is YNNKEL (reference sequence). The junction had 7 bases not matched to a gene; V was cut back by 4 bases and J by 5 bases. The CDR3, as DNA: TGTGCCAGCAGCCGTCTAGCGGGAGGACTTGACGAGCAGTACTTC. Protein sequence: CASSRLAGGLDEQYF.

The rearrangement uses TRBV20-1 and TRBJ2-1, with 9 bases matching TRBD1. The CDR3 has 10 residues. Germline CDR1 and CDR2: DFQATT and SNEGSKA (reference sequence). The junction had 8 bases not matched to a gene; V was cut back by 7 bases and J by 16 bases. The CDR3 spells CSGSRDREFF. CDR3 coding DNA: TGCAGTGGATCCCGGGACAGGGAATTCTTC.

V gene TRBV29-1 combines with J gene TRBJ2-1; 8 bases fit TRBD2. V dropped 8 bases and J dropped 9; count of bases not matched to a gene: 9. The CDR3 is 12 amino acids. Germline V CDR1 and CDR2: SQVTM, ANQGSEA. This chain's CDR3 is CSPETGGGEQFF. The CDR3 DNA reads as TGCAGCCCGGAGACCGGGGGGGGTGAGCAGTTCTTC.

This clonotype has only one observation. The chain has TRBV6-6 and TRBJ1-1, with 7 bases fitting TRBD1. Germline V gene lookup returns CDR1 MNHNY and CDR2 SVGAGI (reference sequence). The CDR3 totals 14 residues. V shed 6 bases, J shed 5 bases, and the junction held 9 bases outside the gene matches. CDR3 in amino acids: CASRLQGWRTEAFF. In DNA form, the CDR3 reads TGTGCCAGCAGATTACAGGGGTGGCGGACTGAAGCTTTCTTT.

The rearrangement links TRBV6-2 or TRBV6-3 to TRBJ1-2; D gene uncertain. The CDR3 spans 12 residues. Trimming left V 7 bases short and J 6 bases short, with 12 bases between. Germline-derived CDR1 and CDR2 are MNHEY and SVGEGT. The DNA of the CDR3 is TGTGCCAGCACCTCCGTTTTGGATGGCTACACCTTC. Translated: CASTSVLDGYTF.

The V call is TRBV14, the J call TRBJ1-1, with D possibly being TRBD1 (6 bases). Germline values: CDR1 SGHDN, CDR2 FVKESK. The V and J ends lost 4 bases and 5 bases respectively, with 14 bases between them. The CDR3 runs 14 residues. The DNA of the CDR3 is TGTGCCAGCAGCCCTCACCAGGGACAAACTGAAGCTTTCTTT. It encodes CASSPHQGQTEAFF.

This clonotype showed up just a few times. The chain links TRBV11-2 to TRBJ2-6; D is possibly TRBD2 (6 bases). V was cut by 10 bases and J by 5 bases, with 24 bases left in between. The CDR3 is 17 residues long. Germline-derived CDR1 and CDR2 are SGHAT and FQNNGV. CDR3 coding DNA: TGTGCCACCCTAGTAGGGACTGCGGACTTGCGGGCCAACGTCCTGACTTTC. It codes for CATLVGTADLRANVLTF.

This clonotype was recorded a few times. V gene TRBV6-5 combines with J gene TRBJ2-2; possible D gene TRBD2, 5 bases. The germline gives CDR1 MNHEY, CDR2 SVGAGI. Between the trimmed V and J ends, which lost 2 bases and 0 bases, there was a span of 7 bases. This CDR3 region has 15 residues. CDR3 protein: CASSYPGANTGELFF. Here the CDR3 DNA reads TGTGCCAGCAGTTACCCCGGGGCGAACACCGGGGAGCTGTTTTTT.

In DNA, the CDR3 is TGTGCCAGTAGTATAAGTTGGAAGATTGGTTACAATGAGCAGTTCTTC. Protein: CASSISWKIGYNEQFF. V is TRBV19 and J is TRBJ2-1; D not resolved. Germline CDR1 and CDR2: LNHDA and SQIVND (reference sequence). V shed 2 bases and J shed 4 bases, with 15 bases lying between them. The CDR3 covers 16 residues.

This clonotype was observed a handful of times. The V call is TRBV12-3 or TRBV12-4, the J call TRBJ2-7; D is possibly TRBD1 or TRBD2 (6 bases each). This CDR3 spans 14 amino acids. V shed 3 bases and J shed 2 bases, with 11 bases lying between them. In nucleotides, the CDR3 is TGTGCCAGCAGTTTGGAGGGGACACCCTACGAGCAGTACTTC. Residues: CASSLEGTPYEQYF.

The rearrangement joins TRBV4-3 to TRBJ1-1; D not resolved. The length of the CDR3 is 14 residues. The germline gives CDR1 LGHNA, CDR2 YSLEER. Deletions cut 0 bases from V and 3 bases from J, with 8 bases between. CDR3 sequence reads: CASSQDRSYTEAFF. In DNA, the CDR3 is TGCGCCAGCAGCCAAGATAGGAGCTACACTGAAGCTTTCTTT.